Detailed here is one T cell receptor (beta chain). The CDR3 contains 14 residues. With a J-beta primer mix and a sample-barcoded 5' primer, a second PCR ran about 7 to 11 cycles. One entry per CDR3 protein, called by TCRdb with MiXCR from the 5' RACE reads. This sample has approximately 780,000 distinct CDR3 sequences; roughly 25% occur once, and the top ten carry 3%. This specimen belongs to a study of blood T cells in healthy people across ages. This sample also appeared in a second study, on T cells of mothers and their children.

Sequenced: blood. V and J are TRBV12-2 and TRBJ1-2; TRBD1, the D gene given by the table, was not confirmed from the DNA. TRBV12-2 is recorded as a pseudogene. The clonotype was recovered from a boy aged 5-17 years in good health. The CDR3 DNA follows: TGTGCAAGTCGCCCCTCAGGGAAGAAGTATGGCTACACCTTC. Encoded protein: CASRPSGKKYGYTF.